This T cell receptor (beta chain) was profiled in a study of regulatory T cells in long-lasting Graves disease. Study-wide results and caveats: TRBV28, TRBJ1-2 and TRBJ2-5 were segments that persistent disease favored.

The CDR3 covers 16 residues. Germline values: CDR1 LGHDT, CDR2 YNNKEL (reference sequence). Trimming cost V 6 bases and J 8 bases; bases outside gene matches: 9. The time point denotes: newly diagnosed GD, antithyroid drugs for less than 3 months. PBMC RNA served as the TCR library source. Relying on iRepertoire HTBI primers and Arm-PCR of CDR3 regions, the team built TCR beta libraries. TCRdb analysed the multiplex PCR reads with MiXCR anew, one entry per CDR3 protein. The sample contains about 400,000 distinct CDR3 sequences, about 16% of which appear only once. Comments on this clonotype: Its antigen is still unknown.

This sample also appeared in a second study, on T cells in Graves' hyperthyroidism and ophthalmopathy.

This TCR was sampled from a young woman with Graves disease. The material was peripheral blood mononuclear cells (PBMCs), obtained at new diagnosis, from a patient treated with antithyroid drugs. J is TRBJ2-1 and V is TRBV3-1, with 14 bases identical to TRBD2. CDR3 region: CASSDRGTSGGDEQFF. DNA of the CDR3: TGTGCCAGCAGTGACAGGGGGACTAGCGGGGGCGATGAGCAGTTCTTC.